The TCR beta chain under discussion was sequenced for a study of blood T cell repertoires in COVID-19. Study in general: Spain, Italy and the United States supplied samples that represented acute and convalescent COVID-19. T cells, B-cell-depleted T cells, or PBMCs supplied cDNA or gDNA.

V was clipped by 4 bases and J by 2 bases, with 12 bases between them. Germline CDR1 reads MNHEY; CDR2 reads SMNVEV (reference sequence). CDR3 length: 14 residues. In the authors' methods: Amplification of reference gene primers was used by the study to estimate nucleated cell counts. Assay: immunoSEQ multiplex PCR; the TCRdb copy retains only in-frame clones and omits some. The V and J calls and clone size come from that table; D and trimming were worked out from the DNA. In the table there are roughly 200,000 clones, about 86% of which are singletons. This clonotype was obtained from a man aged 45-60 years with active or convalescent COVID-19. This chain uses TRBV27 with TRBJ2-7; perhaps TRBD1 as D (5 bases). Sequencing was performed on peripheral blood. The CDR3 loop is CASSSLRVPYEQYF. As DNA, the CDR3 is TGTGCCAGCAGTTCCCTCAGGGTCCCCTACGAGCAGTACTTC.